The rows below give T cell receptor beta chains drawn from one sample of a study of T-cell memory formation after mild COVID-19. From the 5' RACE reads, TCRdb called clonotypes with MiXCR, one entry per CDR3 protein. The sample has 120,000 to 150,000 distinct CDR3 sequences; around 5.8% are singletons. Material: PBMCs or a T cell subset sorted from them (not recorded which). The source of these receptors is an adult woman who had mild COVID-19 (a few samples of this study predate the infection). Cell type and time point are not known. Both conserved end residues are part of each CDR3. D genes are given only for firm matches. Clone size is stated in some rows and not others, as once, few, many or a class when expanded.

>TRBJ1-6|-|few|TRBV20-1
TGCAGTGCTCCTTCCGAGACGGGATTTAATTCACCCCTCCACTTT
CSAPSETGFNSPLHF
>TRBJ2-1|-|-|TRBV13
TGTGCCAGCAGTCCGGCGGGCGGCGTTTACAATGAGCAGTTCTTC
CASSPAGGVYNEQFF
>TRBJ2-4|-|many|TRBV11-1
TGTGCCAGCAGCACCGGGGATTCGGCTGTTAGCATTCAGTACTTC
CASSTGDSAVSIQYF
>TRBJ2-6|TRBD2|many|TRBV6-5
TGTGCCAGCAGTTCACTAGCGGGAGCTCCCGGGGCCAACGTCCTGACTTTC
CASSSLAGAPGANVLTF
>TRBJ2-3|TRBD2|many|TRBV7-2
TGTGCCAGCAGCCCAGCCGGGACTAGCGGCACAGATACGCAGTATTTT
CASSPAGTSGTDTQYF
>TRBJ1-6|-|many|TRBV3-1
TGTGCCAGCAGCCAAGTCGCGTTCGCACCCCTCCACTTT
CASSQVAFAPLHF
>TRBJ2-7|-|many|TRBV15
TGTGCCACCAGCGTCGACAGGGGAGGGGTCGAGCAGTACTTC
CATSVDRGGVEQYF
>TRBJ1-1|-|-|TRBV2
TGTGCCAGCAGTTCGGACAGAACTATGAACACTGAAGCTTTCTTT
CASSSDRTMNTEAFF
>TRBJ2-1|TRBD2|many|TRBV25-1
TGTGCCAGCAGTGAATCCGGCGGGGGGGCGAGGTACAATGAGCAGTTCTTC
CASSESGGGARYNEQFF
>TRBJ2-1|-|many|TRBV9
TGTGCCAGCAGCGAGGGGAGGACAGGAAACAATGAGCAGTTCTTC
CASSEGRTGNNEQFF
>TRBJ2-2|TRBD2|many|TRBV24-1
TGTGCCACCAGTGATGGACTAGCGGGTGCACGGGTGCTGTTTTTT
CATSDGLAGARVLFF
>TRBJ2-7|TRBD2|many|TRBV18
TGTGCCAGCTCACCAAGACTAGCGGAATCTGTGAACGAGCAGTACTTC
CASSPRLAESVNEQYF
>TRBJ2-2|TRBD2|-|TRBV3-1
TGTGCCAGCAGCCGCGGGGGGACCGGGGAGCTGTTTTTT
CASSRGGTGELFF
>TRBJ2-3|TRBD1|few|TRBV30
TGTGCCTGGAGTGGGACAGGGACAGATACGCAGTATTTT
CAWSGTGTDTQYF
>TRBJ2-7|-|many|TRBV5-1
TGCGCCAGCAGCTCAGGGGCTACCTACGAGCAGTACTTC
CASSSGATYEQYF
>TRBJ1-2|TRBD1|few|TRBV3-1
TGTGCCAGCAGCCGGGGGACAGAGTATGGCTACACCTTC
CASSRGTEYGYTF
>TRBJ2-3|TRBD2|many|TRBV4-3
TGCGCCAGCAGCCAAGTAGCTAGCGGGAGCTTGGCAGATACGCAGTATTTT
CASSQVASGSLADTQYF
>TRBJ2-1|-|few|TRBV4-1
TGCGCCAGCAGCCAAGAACCGGACGGGAGCTCCTACAATGAGCAGTTCTTC
CASSQEPDGSSYNEQFF
>TRBJ2-3|TRBD2|many|TRBV13
TGTGCCAGCAGCTCTAGCGGGGGAACAGATACGCAGTATTTT
CASSSSGGTDTQYF
>TRBJ2-2|-|few|TRBV5-1
TGCGCCAGCAGAGGGAGTGGGGAGCTGTTTTTT
CASRGSGELFF
>TRBJ2-7|TRBD1|-|TRBV18
TGTGCCAGCTCACTAGGGACAGGACTCTACGAGCAGTACTTC
CASSLGTGLYEQYF
>TRBJ1-5|-|-|TRBV6-2/TRBV6-3
TGTGCCAGCAGTAGGGAGGGGGGTGGCAATCAGCCCCAGCATTTT
CASSREGGGNQPQHF
>TRBJ1-1|-|many|TRBV5-1
TGCGCCAGCAGCTCTGTCAGTCAGAACACTGAAGCTTTCTTT
CASSSVSQNTEAFF
>TRBJ2-1|-|few|TRBV11-2
TGTGCCAGCAGCCAAGGCCCTAGCTCCTACAATGAGCAGTTCTTC
CASSQGPSSYNEQFF
>TRBJ2-7|-|-|TRBV20-1
TGCAGTGTTAGAAGGGGGGGGGCCTACGAGCAGTACTTC
CSVRRGGAYEQYF
>TRBJ1-1|-|-|TRBV12-3/TRBV12-4
TGTGCCAGCAATCGAGGGCTCGGGGACACTGAAGCTTTCTTT
CASNRGLGDTEAFF
>TRBJ2-1|TRBD1|many|TRBV7-8
TGTGCCAGCAGCTTAGAGGGACAGGTTTCCTACAATGAGCAGTTCTTC
CASSLEGQVSYNEQFF
>TRBJ1-5|TRBD1|few|TRBV18
TGTGCCAGCTCACAACCGGGACAGGGGGACAATCAGCCCCAGCATTTT
CASSQPGQGDNQPQHF
>TRBJ2-7|-|-|TRBV19
TGTGCCAGTAGTATAGCTGGGGGACACTCCTACGAGCAGTACTTC
CASSIAGGHSYEQYF
>TRBJ2-1|-|many|TRBV24-1
TGTGCCACCAGTGATTTCCCAGGTGGCGAGCAGTTCTTC
CATSDFPGGEQFF
>TRBJ2-2|-|-|TRBV6-5
TGTGCCAGCAGCCTGATTCGGGGGCGGACCGGGGAGCTGTTTTTT
CASSLIRGRTGELFF
>TRBJ1-1|TRBD1|few|TRBV7-6
TGTGCCAGCAGCCTGACAATCGGGACAGTGAACACTGAAGCTTTCTTT
CASSLTIGTVNTEAFF
>TRBJ2-1|TRBD2|-|TRBV4-2
TGTGCCAGCAGGCTAGCGGGAGTTAAGAGCAATGAGCAGTTCTTC
CASRLAGVKSNEQFF
>TRBJ2-7|-|few|TRBV5-1
TGCGCCAGCAGCTTGGCCGGAACAGGGCAGGGCGAGCAGTACTTC
CASSLAGTGQGEQYF
>TRBJ2-3|-|many|TRBV4-1
TGCGCCAGCAGCCAAGGGCGGGACAGCTTCCCAGATACGCAGTATTTT
CASSQGRDSFPDTQYF
>TRBJ2-2|-|-|TRBV24-1
TGTGCCACCGGATATCCCGGAACCGGGGAGCTGTTTTTT
CATGYPGTGELFF
>TRBJ2-7|-|many|TRBV12-3/TRBV12-4
TGTGCCAGCAGTTTGAGGGGTTACGAGCAGTACTTC
CASSLRGYEQYF
>TRBJ2-1|TRBD2|few|TRBV25-1
TGTGCCAGCAGTGTACTAGCGGGATCCTCCTACAATGAGCAGTTCTTC
CASSVLAGSSYNEQFF
>TRBJ2-1|-|many|TRBV13
TGTGCCAGCAGCTTAAGTCCAGGGGAGCAGTTCTTC
CASSLSPGEQFF
>TRBJ1-2|-|many|TRBV3-1
TGTGCCAGCAGCCAAGTAAGAGGGATGGGCTTCTATGGCTACACCTTC
CASSQVRGMGFYGYTF
>TRBJ2-3|TRBD2|-|TRBV29-1
TGCAGCGTTGGGCTAGCGGGGGGCCCAGATACGCAGTATTTT
CSVGLAGGPDTQYF
>TRBJ2-1|TRBD1|-|TRBV12-3/TRBV12-4
TGTGCCAGCAGTTTAGACAGGGGGACCTACAATGAGCAGTTCTTC
CASSLDRGTYNEQFF
>TRBJ2-2|-|many|TRBV7-3
TGTGCCAGCAGTCCCAGTGACGTTCTCGGGGAGCTGTTTTTT
CASSPSDVLGELFF
>TRBJ2-4|-|many|TRBV12-3/TRBV12-4
TGTGCCAGCAGTCCCCGGAATCTAGCCAAAAACATTCAGTACTTC
CASSPRNLAKNIQYF
>TRBJ2-7|-|many|TRBV28
TGTGCCAGCAGACTATACGGGAGCTCCTACGAGCAGTACTTC
CASRLYGSSYEQYF
>TRBJ2-3|TRBD1|-|TRBV2
TGTGCCAGCAGTGGGGACAGGGGGGTTACAGATACGCAGTATTTT
CASSGDRGVTDTQYF
>TRBJ1-4|-|-|TRBV20-1
TGCAGTGCTAGAGGGACATTTGACATCGCAACTAATGAAAAACTGTTTTTT
CSARGTFDIATNEKLFF
>TRBJ1-1|-|many|TRBV12-3/TRBV12-4
TGTGCCAGCAGCTATAGATGGAACACTGAAGCTTTCTTT
CASSYRWNTEAFF
>TRBJ1-1|-|many|TRBV15
TGTGCCACCAGCGCCCGACTCGACAAGAACACTGAAGCTTTCTTT
CATSARLDKNTEAFF
>TRBJ1-1|-|-|TRBV20-1
TGCAGTGCTAGAGATCGGTACCTGGGGACTGAAGCTTTCTTT
CSARDRYLGTEAFF
>TRBJ2-7|-|-|TRBV5-1
TGCGCCAGCAGCCCTACCCATTTACCGGGCGAGCAGTACTTC
CASSPTHLPGEQYF
>TRBJ2-5|-|-|TRBV18
TGTGCCAGCTCACCAGAAACCCTAAGGGAGACCCAGTACTTC
CASSPETLRETQYF
>TRBJ1-1|TRBD1|few|TRBV4-2
TGTGCCAGCAGCCAAGCGACAGGGCCGGCGAACCTTGAAGCTTTCTTT
CASSQATGPANLEAFF
>TRBJ1-3|-|many|TRBV6-6
TGTGCCAGCAGTTACTCTGGGGGGAGAGACACCATATATTTT
CASSYSGGRDTIYF
>TRBJ1-6|TRBD1|-|TRBV12-3/TRBV12-4
TGTGCCAGCAGTTCGGACAGGGAGAAGGTTTCACCCCTCCACTTT
CASSSDREKVSPLHF